The 32 T cell receptor beta chains listed next were all sequenced from one sample in a study of blood T cell repertoires in COVID-19. Sequencing was performed with immunoSEQ multiplex PCR; in TCRdb, only in-frame clones are kept and a portion is missing. Altogether some 200,000 clones are present, about four fifths being singletons, with the ten largest covering roughly 12%. The sample was peripheral blood. Receptor source: a woman aged 35 to 49 with acute or convalescent COVID-19.

The rearrangement links TRBV4-3 to TRBJ2-1; 10 positions match TRBD2. CDR1 is LGHNA, CDR2 YSLEER, per germline. The CDR3 has 15 residues. Trimming at V came to 0 bases and at J to 9 bases, leaving 5 bases not matched to a gene. CDR3 sequence reads: CASSQDTSGIFEQFF. The CDR3 DNA reads TGCGCCAGCAGCCAAGATACTAGCGGGATTTTTGAGCAGTTCTTC.

The chain couples TRBV3-1 (or the pseudogene TRBV3-2) to TRBJ2-1; the D is unclear. V shed 0 bases and J shed 9 bases, with 9 bases lying between them. CDR3 length: 13 amino acids. Per germline, CDR1 LGHDT and CDR2 YNNKEL (reference sequence). The CDR3 nucleotides are TGTGCCAGCAGCCAAGATACGACGGGTGAGCAGTTCTTC. Protein: CASSQDTTGEQFF.

The chain employs TRBV10-3 and TRBJ1-3; TRBD1 is a possible D gene (6 bases). CDR1 is ENHRY and CDR2 is SYGVKD in the germline V gene. This CDR3 has 16 residues. V dropped 2 bases and J dropped 1 base, with 12 bases sitting between them. The CDR3 sequence: CAISERGAESGNTIYF. The DNA for the CDR3 is TGTGCCATCAGTGAGCGGGGGGCCGAGTCTGGAAACACCATATATTTT.

CDR3 region: CASIPAGKNTGELFF. CDR3 in DNA: TGTGCCAGCATCCCGGCGGGAAAAAACACCGGGGAGCTGTTTTTT. The chain is built from TRBV6-5 and TRBJ2-2, with D tentatively TRBD2 (6 bases). Trimming cost V 7 bases and J 2 bases, with 14 bases left between them. The CDR3 loop spans 15 amino acids. Per the germline V gene, CDR1 is MNHEY and CDR2 is SVGAGI.

The J gene is TRBJ2-7, the V gene TRBV5-1, with 13 positions matching TRBD2. Germline CDR1 and CDR2: SGHRS and YFSETQ. V trimming: 3 bases; J trimming: 6 bases; junction bases outside the gene matches: 3. The CDR3 sequence is 14 residues long. CDR3 DNA: TGCGCCAGCAGCTGGACTAGCGGGAGTGGCGAGCAGTACTTC. Translation gives CASSWTSGSGEQYF.

The chain is built from TRBV7-6 and TRBJ2-7; D is unresolved. V dropped 4 bases and J dropped 4 bases, with 8 bases sitting between them. CDR3 length equals 12 residues. CDR1 is SGHVS, CDR2 FNYEAQ, per germline. CDR3 amino acids: CASSSQAYEQYF. The CDR3, as DNA: TGTGCCAGCAGCTCCCAAGCTTACGAGCAGTACTTC.

The chain links TRBV19 to TRBJ1-1, with D possibly matching TRBD1 (5 bases). With 5 bases removed from V and 3 bases from J, the gap between germline ends came to 16 bases. The germline gives CDR1 LNHDA, CDR2 SQIVND (reference sequence). This CDR3 has 15 residues. The CDR3 loop is CASSAYGGLDTEAFF. In nucleotides, the CDR3 is TGTGCCAGTAGTGCCTACGGGGGGTTGGACACTGAAGCTTTCTTT.

The chain combines TRBV5-1 with TRBJ1-4; TRBD1 matches 8 bases. The junction had 13 bases not matched to a gene; V was cut back by 4 bases and J by 8 bases. From germline, CDR1 is SGHRS and CDR2 YFSETQ. The CDR3 has 16 amino acids. CDR3 nucleotide sequence: TGCGCCAGCAGCCTCGGGACAGGCGGGTCTTGGGAAAAACTGTTTTTT. Translation gives CASSLGTGGSWEKLFF.

The chain joins TRBV7-9 to TRBJ2-2; tentatively, D is TRBD1 (5 bases). This CDR3 contains 14 residues. Trimming left V 5 bases short and J 6 bases short, with 13 bases between. The germline V gene encodes CDR1 SEHNR and CDR2 FQNEAQ (reference sequence). The CDR3 reads CASSPPGWPGELFF. The CDR3 DNA reads as TGTGCCAGCAGCCCCCCAGGGTGGCCCGGGGAGCTGTTTTTT. Filled out from reference TRBV7-9 and TRBJ2-2, the complete variable domain reads DTGVSQNPRHKITKRGQNVTFRCDPISEHNRLYWYRQTLGQGPEFLTYFQNEAQLEKSRLLSDRFSAERPKGSFSTLEIQRTEQGDSAMYLCASSPPGWPGELFFGEGSRLTVL.

J is TRBJ2-1 and V is TRBV27; tentatively, D is TRBD1 (6 bases). The CDR3 runs 17 residues. The germline V and J ends were trimmed by 8 bases and 0 bases, with 20 bases remaining between them. The germline V gene has CDR1 MNHEY and CDR2 SMNVEV (reference sequence). The CDR3 protein is CASQDSSNPLSYNEQFF. The CDR3 DNA sequence: TGTGCCAGCCAGGACAGCTCTAACCCTCTCTCCTACAATGAGCAGTTCTTC.

J is TRBJ2-3 and V is TRBV2; TRBD1 matches at 7 bases. The CDR3 totals 14 residues. Trimming took 4 bases from V and 2 from J; bases not matched to a gene: 3. Germline CDR1 SNHLY, CDR2 FYNNEI. This chain's CDR3 is CASSVQGLTDTQYF. CDR3 DNA: TGTGCCAGCAGTGTACAGGGGCTCACAGATACGCAGTATTTT.

V usage is TRBV6-2 or TRBV6-3 and J usage is TRBJ2-1, with D tentatively TRBD1 (6 bases). Looked up from germline, CDR1 is MNHEY and CDR2 is SVGEGT. V gave up 4 bases and J gave up 10 bases, with 20 bases separating them. The CDR3 sequence is 15 residues long. The CDR3 region is CASSSSSTGTSEQFF. DNA of the CDR3: TGTGCCAGCAGTTCTTCCTCTACAGGGACCTCCGAGCAGTTCTTC.

This rearrangement joins TRBV4-1 to TRBJ2-1, with TRBD2 identical over 11 bases. There are 16 residues in the CDR3. The trim removed 6 bases at V and 1 base at J, leaving 5 bases unmatched. Germline CDR1 is MGHRA and CDR2 is YSYEKL. This CDR3 is CASRPTSGNSYNEQFF. The CDR3 coding sequence is TGCGCCAGCAGACCGACTAGCGGGAATTCCTACAATGAGCAGTTCTTC.

This chain links TRBV24-1 with TRBJ1-5; 9 positions agree with TRBD1. Germline lookup yields CDR1 KGHDR and CDR2 SFDVKD. The CDR3 has 16 amino acids. V gave up 5 bases and J gave up 1 base; unmatched junction bases: 5. The CDR3 loop is CATSAGTGKSNQPQHF. The CDR3 nucleotides read TGTGCCACCAGTGCCGGGACAGGGAAGAGCAATCAGCCCCAGCATTTT.

V and J are TRBV9 and TRBJ1-4, with 10 bases lining up with TRBD1. Trimming removed 3 bases from V and 7 bases from J; junction bases left unmatched: 6. Germline V CDR1 and CDR2: SGDLS, YYNGEE. There are 15 residues in the CDR3. The CDR3 loop reads CASSARQGAGEKLFF. The CDR3 DNA reads as TGTGCCAGCAGCGCCAGACAGGGGGCCGGTGAAAAACTGTTTTTT.

This rearrangement joins TRBV4-1 to TRBJ1-2; weak D call: TRBD1 (5 bases). This CDR3 comprises 15 residues. Looked up from germline, CDR1 is MGHRA and CDR2 is YSYEKL. V was trimmed by 6 bases and J by 2 bases, leaving 16 bases between them. CDR3 sequence: CASRLGDSSNYGYTF. For the CDR3, the DNA is TGCGCCAGCAGGCTAGGGGACTCTTCCAACTATGGCTACACCTTC.

V usage is TRBV3-1 (or the pseudogene TRBV3-2) and J usage is TRBJ1-2, with D hard to call. This CDR3 region has 14 residues. V was shortened by 4 bases and J by 7 bases, with 16 bases between the two germline ends. The V gene's germline CDR1 is LGHDT and CDR2 YNNKEL (reference sequence). CDR3 sequence: CASSRDMISFGYTF. For the CDR3, the DNA is TGTGCCAGCAGCCGTGACATGATTTCTTTTGGCTACACCTTC.

The rearrangement links TRBV3-1 (or the pseudogene TRBV3-2) to TRBJ1-4; D is unresolved. The CDR3 sequence is 11 residues long. Germline V gene data show CDR1 as LGHDT and CDR2 as YNNKEL (reference sequence). V was cut by 0 bases and J by 11 bases, with 4 bases left in between. The CDR3 is CASSQDYKLFF. The CDR3 DNA sequence: TGTGCCAGCAGCCAAGATTATAAACTGTTTTTT.

The V and J genes are TRBV6-2 or TRBV6-3 and TRBJ2-7; possible D gene TRBD1, 5 bases. Between the trimmed V and J ends, which lost 5 bases and 6 bases, there was a span of 17 bases. The CDR3 covers 14 residues. Per the germline V gene, CDR1 is MNHEY and CDR2 is SVGEGT. CDR3 region: CASSKTTPQGEQYF. The CDR3 nucleotides are TGTGCCAGCAGTAAGACGACACCCCAGGGCGAGCAGTACTTC.

Concerning this clone: This same CDR3 is encoded by further DNA sequences in the sample. The chain links TRBV2 to TRBJ1-1; tentative D call: TRBD1 (6 bases). Germline V lookup: CDR1 SNHLY, CDR2 FYNNEI. The ends were cut back, 4 bases at V and 2 bases at J, with 8 bases in the middle. The CDR3 is 13 residues long. The CDR3 region is CASSGRGNTEAFF. CDR3 bases: TGTGCCAGCAGTGGCAGGGGTAACACTGAAGCTTTCTTT.

V and J are TRBV3-1 (or the pseudogene TRBV3-2) and TRBJ1-2; tentatively, D is TRBD1 (5 bases). Germline V gene sequence: CDR1 LGHDT, CDR2 YNNKEL (reference sequence). The CDR3 sequence is 13 residues long. V was cut by 1 base and J by 7 bases, with 10 bases left in between. CDR3 sequence reads: CASSQGGGVGYTF. CDR3 sequence (DNA): TGTGCCAGCAGCCAAGGGGGAGGGGTTGGCTACACCTTC.

The chain combines TRBV10-3 with TRBJ1-2; maybe TRBD1 (6 bases). The V gene lost 5 bases and the J gene lost 4 bases, with 17 bases spanning the gap. Germline V gene lookup returns CDR1 ENHRY and CDR2 SYGVKD. The CDR3 contains 15 residues. The CDR3 here is CAISKQGSPGYGYTF. As DNA, the CDR3 is TGTGCCATCAGTAAACAGGGCTCCCCCGGCTATGGCTACACCTTC.

This sequence joins TRBV4-3 and TRBJ2-3, with 9 bases matching TRBD2. With V trimmed by 4 bases and J by 4 bases, 6 bases remained unmatched. Germline V lookup: CDR1 LGHNA, CDR2 YSLEER. This CDR3 is built from 15 residues. The CDR3, as DNA: TGCGCCAGCAGCCGGGCGGGACTAGCCTCAGATACGCAGTATTTT. It is translated as CASSRAGLASDTQYF.

The chain employs TRBV5-5 and TRBJ2-3, with 8 bases that match TRBD2. The V gene's germline CDR1 is SGHKS and CDR2 YYEKEE (reference sequence). V was clipped by 3 bases and J by 0 bases; unmatched bases: 3. This CDR3 spans 15 amino acids. CDR3 region: CASSSAGASTDTQYF. The CDR3, as DNA: TGTGCCAGCAGCTCAGCGGGAGCAAGCACAGATACGCAGTATTTT.

This clone was seen just once. V gene TRBV7-9 combines with J gene TRBJ2-2, with D possibly being TRBD2 (6 bases). Per germline, CDR1 SEHNR and CDR2 FQNEAQ (reference sequence). The CDR3 has 13 amino acids. V shed 5 bases and J shed 9 bases, with 13 bases lying between them. The CDR3 DNA follows: TGTGCCAGCAGCCCTCCATGGGACTGGGAGCTGTTTTTT. It encodes CASSPPWDWELFF. Supplemented by reference TRBV7-9 and TRBJ2-2, the full variable domain reads DTGVSQNPRHKITKRGQNVTFRCDPISEHNRLYWYRQTLGQGPEFLTYFQNEAQLEKSRLLSDRFSAERPKGSFSTLEIQRTEQGDSAMYLCASSPPWDWELFFGEGSRLTVL.

This clone has only one observation. Other DNA sequences in the sample encode the same CDR3. The V call is TRBV27, the J call TRBJ1-2, with D perhaps TRBD1 (5 bases). Germline V CDR1 and CDR2: MNHEY, SMNVEV (reference sequence). This CDR3 contains 13 residues. Deletions cut 3 bases from V and 2 bases from J, with 7 bases between. CDR3 residues: CASSLGQNYGYTF. The CDR3 region has the DNA TGTGCCAGCAGTTTGGGGCAAAACTATGGCTACACCTTC.

The V and J genes are TRBV6-5 and TRBJ1-6; 7 positions match TRBD1. The CDR3 spans 15 residues. V lost 6 bases to trimming and J lost 7 bases; unmatched junction nucleotides: 9. Looked up from germline, CDR1 is MNHEY and CDR2 is SVGAGI. In DNA form, the CDR3 reads TGTGCCAGCAGAGTAACCGGGACAGTAAATTCACCCCTCCACTTT. The encoded protein is CASRVTGTVNSPLHF.

The chain recombines TRBV14 with TRBJ1-1; 10 bases fit TRBD1. This CDR3 has 15 residues. The germline gives CDR1 SGHDN, CDR2 FVKESK. Germline trimming cut 3 bases from V and 3 bases from J; bases unmatched to any gene: 4. CDR3 protein: CASSQTGTGDTEAFF. CDR3 nucleotide sequence: TGTGCCAGCAGCCAGACCGGGACAGGGGACACTGAAGCTTTCTTT.

The chain uses TRBV6-2 or TRBV6-3 and TRBJ1-5; no definite D call. In germline, CDR1 is MNHEY, CDR2 SVGEGT. Trimming removed 3 bases from V and 0 bases from J, with 18 bases in between. The CDR3 loop spans 18 amino acids. CDR3 sequence: CASSYIIQGVNSNQPQHF. CDR3 DNA: TGTGCCAGCAGTTATATTATTCAAGGAGTGAATAGCAATCAGCCCCAGCATTTT.

There are a few counts of this clone. V gene TRBV9 combines with J gene TRBJ2-3; 8 bases fit TRBD2. Germline V gene data show CDR1 as SGDLS and CDR2 as YYNGEE. There are 17 residues in the CDR3. V was pared by 4 bases and J by 0 bases, with 10 bases of the junction left unmatched. The CDR3 here is CASSLSGVRDSTDTQYF. The CDR3 nucleotides read TGTGCCAGCAGCCTTAGCGGGGTCAGGGATAGCACAGATACGCAGTATTTT.

This clone turned up a few times. The J gene is TRBJ2-2, the V gene TRBV24-1, with D uncertain. The germline gives CDR1 KGHDR, CDR2 SFDVKD. Trimming took 3 bases from V and 1 from J, leaving 8 bases between them. CDR3 length: 15 residues. CDR3 bases: TGTGCCACCAGTGATGCCTACTTGAACACCGGGGAGCTGTTTTTT. The encoded protein is CATSDAYLNTGELFF.

This chain joins TRBV7-6 and TRBJ2-1; 7 bases fit TRBD1. Unmatched junction bases numbered 7, after V lost 5 bases and J lost 3 bases. The CDR3 has 15 amino acids. Germline V gene sequence: CDR1 SGHVS, CDR2 FNYEAQ. The CDR3 spells CASSPGTAIYNEQFF. In DNA form, the CDR3 reads TGTGCCAGCAGCCCCGGGACAGCAATCTACAATGAGCAGTTCTTC.